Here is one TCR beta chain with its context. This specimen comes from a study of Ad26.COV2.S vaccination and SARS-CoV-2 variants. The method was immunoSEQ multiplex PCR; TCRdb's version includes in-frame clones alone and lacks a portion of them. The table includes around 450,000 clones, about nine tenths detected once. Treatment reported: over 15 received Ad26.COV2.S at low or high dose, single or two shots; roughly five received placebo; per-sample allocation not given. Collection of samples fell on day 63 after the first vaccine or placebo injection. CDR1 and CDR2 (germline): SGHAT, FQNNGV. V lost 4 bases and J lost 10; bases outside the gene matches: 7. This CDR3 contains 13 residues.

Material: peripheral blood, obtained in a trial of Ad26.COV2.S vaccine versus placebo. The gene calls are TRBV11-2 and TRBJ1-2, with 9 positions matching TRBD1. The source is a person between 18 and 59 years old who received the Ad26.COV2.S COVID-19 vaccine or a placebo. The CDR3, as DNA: TGTGCCAGCAGCTCCCGGACAGGGGAATTCTACACCTTC. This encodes CASSSRTGEFYTF.